The 21 T cell receptor beta chains given below trace back to one sample, sequenced in a study of blood T cell repertoires in COVID-19. The assay was immunoSEQ multiplex PCR, and TCRdb's table has in-frame clones only and misses some. Among roughly 310,000 clones listed, around 90% were seen once. The sequenced sample consisted of peripheral blood. These receptors all stem from a woman in her twenties or thirties with COVID-19, enrolled during active disease.

This sequence joins TRBV19 and TRBJ1-2; no firm D call. V was shortened by 4 bases and J by 0 bases, with 6 bases between the two germline ends. Germline loops: CDR1 LNHDA, CDR2 SQIVND (reference sequence). The CDR3 extends over 13 amino acids. The CDR3 nucleotides read TGTGCCAGTAGTAGCTCGGCTAACTATGGCTACACCTTC. Its protein is CASSSSANYGYTF. The full variable domain, completed using reference TRBV19 and TRBJ1-2, is DGGITQSPKYLFRKEGQNVTLSCEQNLNHDAMYWYRQDPGQGLRLIYYSQIVNDFQKGDIAEGYSVSREKKESFPLTVTSAQKNPTAFYLCASSSSANYGYTFGSGTRLTVV.

The genes are TRBV19 and TRBJ1-1, with 8 bases lining up with TRBD1. The germline V gene encodes CDR1 LNHDA and CDR2 SQIVND (reference sequence). The CDR3 loop spans 14 amino acids. Unmatched junction bases numbered 6, after V lost 5 bases and J lost 4 bases. CDR3 amino acids: CASSLQGDITEAFF. The DNA of the CDR3 is TGTGCCAGTAGTCTACAGGGGGACATCACTGAAGCTTTCTTT.

The chain has TRBV5-4 and TRBJ2-7, with 9 bases that match TRBD2. The CDR3 contains 14 residues. Looked up from germline, CDR1 is SGHNT and CDR2 is YYREEE (reference sequence). The V gene end was trimmed by 2 bases and the J gene end by 5 bases; junction bases not matched to a gene: 5. The CDR3 DNA follows: TGTGCCAGCAGCTTAGCGGGAGGTTTCAACGAGCAGTACTTC. This gives the protein CASSLAGGFNEQYF.

This chain uses TRBV7-2 with TRBJ1-5; D remains ambiguous. Trimming shortened V by 1 base and J by 1 base, and 8 bases separated the two germline ends. Germline assignment: CDR1 SGHTA and CDR2 FQGNSA. The CDR3 has 15 residues. The CDR3 region is CASSLVGQSNQPQHF. In nucleotides, the CDR3 is TGTGCCAGCAGCTTAGTTGGGCAAAGCAATCAGCCCCAGCATTTT. The complete variable domain, with remaining parts taken from reference TRBV7-2 and TRBJ1-5, reads GAGVSQSPSNKVTEKGKDVELRCDPISGHTALYWYRQSLGQGLEFLIYFQGNSAPDKSGLPSDRFSAERTGGSVSTLTIQRTQQEDSAVYLCASSLVGQSNQPQHFGDGTRLSIL.

This clone has just one count. This sequence joins TRBV11-2 and TRBJ2-1, with 12 bases fitting TRBD2. Germline values: CDR1 SGHAT, CDR2 FQNNGV. This CDR3 has 14 residues. The V gene end was trimmed by 1 base and the J gene end by 12 bases; junction bases not matched to a gene: 4. The CDR3 reads CASSLASGRVVQFF. As DNA, the CDR3 is TGTGCCAGCAGCTTAGCTAGCGGGAGGGTCGTGCAGTTCTTC.

The V gene is TRBV7-8, the J gene TRBJ2-2; D gene uncertain. CDR3 length: 19 amino acids. Germline V gene lookup returns CDR1 SGHVS and CDR2 FQNEAQ. The V end was cut by 0 bases, the J end by 0 bases, with 17 bases between. In nucleotides, the CDR3 is TGTGCCAGCAGCTTAGCGTTCAGGATAGAGCTTACGAACACCGGGGAGCTGTTTTTT. Translation: CASSLAFRIELTNTGELFF.

In its sample, this clone was seen once. The chain employs TRBV10-3 and TRBJ2-5, with 14 bases fitting TRBD2. This CDR3 region has 16 residues. V trimming: 6 bases; J trimming: 5 bases; junction bases outside the gene matches: 8. Germline CDR1 is ENHRY and CDR2 is SYGVKD. CDR3 nucleotides: TGTGCCATCAGAGGGACTAGCGGGAGCAAATCGGAGACCCAGTACTTC. It codes for CAIRGTSGSKSETQYF.

This clone was seen only once. The V and J genes are TRBV5-1 and TRBJ2-7, with 9 bases fitting TRBD2. The V gene end was trimmed by 1 base and the J gene end by 1 base; junction bases not matched to a gene: 3. The germline V gene has CDR1 SGHRS and CDR2 YFSETQ. This CDR3 spans 15 amino acids. The CDR3, as DNA: TGCGCCAGCAGCTTGATAGCGGGAGAGTCCTACGAGCAGTACTTC. Translated, it gives CASSLIAGESYEQYF.

The genes are TRBV19 and TRBJ1-1; D remains ambiguous. V was shortened by 4 bases and J by 1 base, with 7 bases between the two germline ends. The germline V gene has CDR1 LNHDA and CDR2 SQIVND (reference sequence). The CDR3 is made up of 13 amino acids. The CDR3 DNA follows: TGTGCCAGTAGTAAAACACCGAACACTGAAGCTTTCTTT. As protein: CASSKTPNTEAFF.

CDR3 nucleotides: TGTGCCAGCAGTTCACTAGACAGGGTCGACGGCTACACCTTC. As protein: CASSSLDRVDGYTF. This chain joins TRBV6-5 and TRBJ1-2; 7 nucleotides match TRBD1. J lost 8 bases, V lost 4 bases, and 10 bases had no gene match. Germline V lookup: CDR1 MNHEY, CDR2 SVGAGI. The CDR3 is 14 residues long.

The chain couples TRBV5-4 to TRBJ1-3, with unresolved D. The CDR3 extends over 16 amino acids. Germline CDR1 is SGHNT and CDR2 is YYREEE (reference sequence). The V and J ends lost 3 bases and 0 bases respectively, with 13 bases between them. The CDR3 region is CASSSGGSSSGNTIYF. The CDR3 DNA reads as TGTGCCAGCAGCTCTGGCGGCTCGAGCTCTGGAAACACCATATATTTT. Looking up the rest from reference TRBV5-4 and TRBJ1-3 gives the full variable domain: ETGVTQSPTHLIKTRGQQVTLRCSSQSGHNTVSWYQQALGQGPQFIFQYYREEENGRGNFPPRFSGLQFPNYSSELNVNALELDDSALYLCASSSGGSSSGNTIYFGEGSWLTVV.

This clone was observed a handful of times. CDR3 sequence: CASSPRTGRDYGYTF. CDR3 bases: TGTGCCAGCAGCCCACGGACAGGGAGGGACTATGGCTACACCTTC. The chain joins TRBV5-4 to TRBJ1-2, with 8 bases matching TRBD1. The V gene's germline CDR1 is SGHNT and CDR2 YYREEE (reference sequence). V dropped 4 bases and J dropped 3; count of bases not matched to a gene: 8. This CDR3 spans 15 amino acids.

This chain links TRBV18 with TRBJ2-3; D is uncertain. This CDR3 region has 12 residues. V was pared by 2 bases and J by 4 bases, with 4 bases between. Germline-derived CDR1 and CDR2 are KGHSH and LQKENI. The CDR3 loop reads CASSPVADTQYF. In DNA form, the CDR3 reads TGTGCCAGCTCACCAGTCGCAGATACGCAGTATTTT.

This clone was counted between two and nine times. V usage is TRBV28 and J usage is TRBJ2-3; weak D call: TRBD1 (5 bases). Germline lookup yields CDR1 MDHEN and CDR2 SYDVKM. This CDR3 is built from 15 residues. V gave up 6 bases and J gave up 0 bases, with 13 bases separating them. The CDR3 spells CASSPFGASTDTQYF. The CDR3 DNA follows: TGTGCCAGCAGCCCCTTTGGGGCTAGCACAGATACGCAGTATTTT.

V usage is TRBV19 and J usage is TRBJ1-5; D is perhaps TRBD1 (6 bases). Germline CDR1 LNHDA, CDR2 SQIVND (reference sequence). V dropped 4 bases and J dropped 7 bases, with 17 bases sitting between them. This CDR3 contains 15 residues. The CDR3 loop is CASSTNPTGKQPQHF. The CDR3, as DNA: TGTGCCAGTAGTACTAACCCAACAGGGAAACAGCCCCAGCATTTT.

The chain joins TRBV7-2 to TRBJ1-1; TRBD1 matches 9 bases. CDR1 is SGHTA, CDR2 FQGNSA, per germline. Trimming cost V 0 bases and J 4 bases; bases outside gene matches: 3. The CDR3 consists of 15 residues. Here the CDR3 reads CASSLAVTGGTEAFF. Written as DNA, the CDR3 is TGTGCCAGCAGCTTAGCGGTGACAGGGGGCACTGAAGCTTTCTTT. Looking up the rest from reference TRBV7-2 and TRBJ1-1 gives the full variable domain: GAGVSQSPSNKVTEKGKDVELRCDPISGHTALYWYRQSLGQGLEFLIYFQGNSAPDKSGLPSDRFSAERTGGSVSTLTIQRTQQEDSAVYLCASSLAVTGGTEAFFGQGTRLTVV.

V and J are TRBV5-6 and TRBJ1-2; D might be TRBD1 (5 bases). Germline values: CDR1 SGHDT, CDR2 YYEEEE. Deletions cut 2 bases from V and 6 bases from J, with 23 bases between. The CDR3 sequence is 17 residues long. CDR3 residues: CASSFSPAPGGGDGYTF. In DNA form, the CDR3 reads TGTGCCAGCAGCTTTTCACCGGCGCCCGGGGGGGGAGATGGCTACACCTTC.

The rearrangement links TRBV3-1 (or the pseudogene TRBV3-2) to TRBJ2-2; possibly TRBD1 for D (5 bases). Trimming took 4 bases from V and 10 from J, leaving 13 bases between them. Per the germline V gene, CDR1 is LGHDT and CDR2 is YNNKEL (reference sequence). This CDR3 spans 13 amino acids. The CDR3 loop is CASSLRGVEELFF. As DNA, the CDR3 is TGTGCCAGCAGCCTTAGGGGTGTGGAGGAGCTGTTTTTT.

The rearrangement joins TRBV7-8 to TRBJ1-4, with 9 bases matching TRBD1. The junction had 9 bases not matched to a gene; V was cut back by 5 bases and J by 8 bases. The length of the CDR3 is 15 residues. Germline values: CDR1 SGHVS, CDR2 FQNEAQ. CDR3 in DNA: TGTGCCAGCAGCCTTGGGACAGGGTACTCCGAAAAACTGTTTTTT. It specifies CASSLGTGYSEKLFF. Combining the CDR3 with reference TRBV7-8 and TRBJ1-4 gives the whole variable domain GAGVSQSPRYKVAKRGQDVALRCDPISGHVSLFWYQQALGQGPEFLTYFQNEAQLDKSGLPSDRFFAERPEGSVSTLKIQRTQQEDSAVYLCASSLGTGYSEKLFFGSGTQLSVL.

This clone occurred a few times. The V gene is TRBV21-1, the J gene TRBJ1-1; the table gives TRBD1 as D, unverified against the DNA. TRBV21-1 represents a pseudogene. The CDR3 is made up of 14 amino acids. The CDR3 DNA reads as TGTGCCAGCCTAAGACAGTGCTCGAACACTGAAGCTTTCTTT. It translates to CASLRQCSNTEAFF.

This chain connects TRBV5-6 to TRBJ2-5; TRBD2 might be the D (6 bases). Trimming took off 7 bases at V and 2 bases at J, with 15 bases between the two ends. CDR3 length equals 14 residues. The germline gives CDR1 SGHDT, CDR2 YYEEEE. CDR3 protein: CASRGSMGQETQYF. The CDR3 nucleotides read TGTGCCAGCCGGGGGTCGATGGGACAAGAGACCCAGTACTTC.